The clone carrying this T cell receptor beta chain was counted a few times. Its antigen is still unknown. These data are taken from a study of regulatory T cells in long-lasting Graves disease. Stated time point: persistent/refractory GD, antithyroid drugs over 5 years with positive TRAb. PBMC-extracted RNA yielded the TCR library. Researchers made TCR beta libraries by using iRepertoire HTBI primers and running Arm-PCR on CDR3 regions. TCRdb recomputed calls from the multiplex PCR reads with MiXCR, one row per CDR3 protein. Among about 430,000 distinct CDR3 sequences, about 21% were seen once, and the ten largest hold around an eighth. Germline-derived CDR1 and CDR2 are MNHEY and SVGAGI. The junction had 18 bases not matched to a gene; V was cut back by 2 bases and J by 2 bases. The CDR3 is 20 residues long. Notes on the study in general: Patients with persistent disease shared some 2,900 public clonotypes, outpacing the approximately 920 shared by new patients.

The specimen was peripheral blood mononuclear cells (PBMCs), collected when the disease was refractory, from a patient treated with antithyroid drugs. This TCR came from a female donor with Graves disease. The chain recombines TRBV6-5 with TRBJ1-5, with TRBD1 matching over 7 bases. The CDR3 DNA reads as TGTGCCAGCAGTTACGCCGTCAGGGGGGAATGGAGTATCGGCAATCAGCCCCAGCATTTT. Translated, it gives CASSYAVRGEWSIGNQPQHF.